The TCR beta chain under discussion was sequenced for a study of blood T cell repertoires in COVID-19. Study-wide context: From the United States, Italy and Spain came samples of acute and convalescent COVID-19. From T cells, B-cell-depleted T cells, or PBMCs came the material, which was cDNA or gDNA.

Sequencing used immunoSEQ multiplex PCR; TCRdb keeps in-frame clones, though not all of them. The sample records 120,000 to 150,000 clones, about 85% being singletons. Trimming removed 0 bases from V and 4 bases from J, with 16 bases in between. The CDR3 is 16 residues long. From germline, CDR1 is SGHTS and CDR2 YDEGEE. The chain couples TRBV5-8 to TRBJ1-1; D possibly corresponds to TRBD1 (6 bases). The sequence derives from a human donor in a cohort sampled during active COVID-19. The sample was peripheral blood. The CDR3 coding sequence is TGTGCCAGCAGCTTGGGTAGTTGGACAGAGAGCACTGAAGCTTTCTTT. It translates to CASSLGSWTESTEAFF.